One and the same sample provided the 20 T cell receptor beta chains below, sequenced in a study of metastatic and nonmetastatic thyroid tumors. Thyroid surgery had not been preceded by any treatment in any patient. TCRdb reassembled clones from the PCR reads with MiXCR. Here the sample spans some 21,000 clones, around a fifth being singletons. Sequencing used tumor tissue. The receptors originated from a female donor with papillary thyroid cancer or a benign thyroid nodule (not recorded which). Some clones in this sample may be carry-over from other donors' samples.

In this sample, this clone turned up many times. This chain uses TRBV5-4 with TRBJ1-1; 11 nucleotides line up with TRBD1. V shed 0 bases and J 11 bases; nucleotides not matched to a gene: 9. The CDR3 length is 15 residues. From germline, CDR1 is SGHNT and CDR2 YYREEE (reference sequence). CDR3 in DNA: TGTGCCAGCAGCTTGGATCGGACAGGGGGCGGTCGTGCTTTCTTT. Protein product: CASSLDRTGGGRAFF.

This clone has a count of ten or more. V is TRBV6-5 and J is TRBJ1-1, with TRBD1 identical over 9 bases. The junction had 0 bases not matched to a gene; V was cut back by 0 bases and J by 4 bases. Looked up from germline, CDR1 is MNHEY and CDR2 is SVGAGI. The CDR3 length is 14 residues. The CDR3 sequence is CASSYSTGGTEAFF. CDR3 DNA sequence: TGTGCCAGCAGTTACTCGACAGGGGGCACTGAAGCTTTCTTT.

This clone was picked up a small number of times. The chain joins TRBV20-1 to TRBJ1-1, with D unclear. Germline V gene lookup returns CDR1 DFQATT and CDR2 SNEGSKA (reference sequence). V was trimmed by 3 bases and J by 8 bases, leaving 13 bases between them. This CDR3 region has 12 residues. CDR3 protein: CSARDGTKEAFF. CDR3 bases: TGCAGTGCTAGGGACGGAACGAAAGAAGCTTTCTTT.

In the case of this clone: Sequence at one end of the junction differs from germline and may be a read error. V and J are TRBV6-1 and TRBJ1-6; 7 nucleotides agree with TRBD1. The CDR3 totals 14 residues. The germline V gene encodes CDR1 MNHNS and CDR2 SASEGT. CDR3 region: CASNNDRVGSPLRF. The CDR3 DNA reads as TGTGCCAGCAATAACGACAGGGTAGGATCACCCCTCCGCTTT.

At least ten counts were recorded for this clone. V gene TRBV7-2 combines with J gene TRBJ1-5; no clear D. Germline V lookup: CDR1 SGHTA, CDR2 FQGNSA. The CDR3 has 13 amino acids. V lost 5 bases to trimming and J lost 5 bases, with 10 bases between them. The CDR3 DNA sequence: TGTGCCAGCAGCCATGTAGTGGATCAGCCCCAGCATTTT. It codes for CASSHVVDQPQHF.

This clone was detected a few times. The V gene is TRBV2, the J gene TRBJ2-5; D is uncertain. CDR1 and CDR2 (germline): SNHLY, FYNNEI. The CDR3 is 11 residues long. The V end lost 4 bases, the J end lost 2 bases, and 2 bases lay between the germline ends. CDR3 in amino acids: CASSGQETQYF. CDR3 coding DNA: TGTGCCAGCAGTGGACAAGAGACCCAGTACTTC. The whole variable domain, remainder taken from reference TRBV2 and TRBJ2-5, is EPEVTQTPSHQVTQMGQEVILRCVPISNHLYFYWYRQILGQKVEFLVSFYNNEISEKSEIFDDQFSVERPDGSNFTLKIRSTKLEDSAMYFCASSGQETQYFGPGTRLLVL.

Ten or more counts support this clone. Other DNA variants within this sample encode the same CDR3. The V and J genes are TRBV9 and TRBJ2-7; TRBD2 matches at 14 bases. The germline V gene has CDR1 SGDLS and CDR2 YYNGEE. This CDR3 contains 15 residues. V gave up 4 bases and J gave up 4 bases; unmatched junction bases: 4. CDR3: CASSTGTSGSYEQYF. CDR3 nucleotide sequence: TGTGCCAGCAGCACCGGGACTAGCGGGAGTTACGAGCAGTACTTC.

V gene TRBV19 combines with J gene TRBJ2-3; 8 nucleotides align to TRBD2. The junction had 5 bases not matched to a gene; V was cut back by 6 bases and J by 6 bases. The germline gives CDR1 LNHDA, CDR2 SQIVND (reference sequence). This CDR3 comprises 13 residues. CDR3 residues: CASSGTRWDTQYF. The CDR3 bases are TGTGCCAGTAGCGGGACTAGATGGGATACGCAGTATTTT.

This clone was observed a few times. This sequence joins TRBV2 and TRBJ1-2; no clear D gene. V lost 8 bases and J 8 bases, leaving 18 bases between the germline ends. CDR1 and CDR2 from the germline V gene are SNHLY and FYNNEI. The CDR3 covers 13 residues. CDR3 DNA: TGTGCCAGCTACCGGGTCCTGCAACGGGGCTACACCTTC. It encodes CASYRVLQRGYTF.

This clone was seen repeatedly, ten times or more. As DNA, the CDR3 is TGTGCCAGCAGCGTAGTTGGTGGAGTTGGGACAGATACGCAGTATTTT. Protein: CASSVVGGVGTDTQYF. J is TRBJ2-3 and V is TRBV9; D remains ambiguous. Looked up from germline, CDR1 is SGDLS and CDR2 is YYNGEE. Trimming took 0 bases from V and 3 from J, leaving 14 bases between them. The CDR3 is 16 amino acids.

This clone was picked up many times. The gene calls are TRBV7-2 and TRBJ2-7; D is unresolved. Germline V gene data show CDR1 as SGHTA and CDR2 as FQGNSA. V was clipped by 4 bases and J by 6 bases, with 13 bases between them. The CDR3 is 13 residues long. The CDR3 DNA reads TGTGCCAGCAGCTATAATAAACTGGGCGAGCAGTACTTC. Protein sequence: CASSYNKLGEQYF. The full variable domain, with the rest looked up from reference TRBV7-2 and TRBJ2-7, is GAGVSQSPSNKVTEKGKDVELRCDPISGHTALYWYRQSLGQGLEFLIYFQGNSAPDKSGLPSDRFSAERTGGSVSTLTIQRTQQEDSAVYLCASSYNKLGEQYFGPGTRLTVT.

Notes on this clone: This may be a read error: a much more frequent sequence differs by one nucleotide. V and J are TRBV5-1 and TRBJ2-7, with 12 bases matching TRBD2. Germline values: CDR1 SGHRS, CDR2 YFSETQ. The CDR3 length is 14 residues. The CDR3 is CASSAGLAGYDQYF. CDR3 sequence (DNA): TGCGCCAGCAGCGCGGGACTAGCGGGCTACGATCAGTACTTC.

At least ten counts were recorded for this clone. The genes are TRBV19 and TRBJ2-1; TRBD2 aligns across 7 bases. Germline loops: CDR1 LNHDA, CDR2 SQIVND (reference sequence). This CDR3 is 17 amino acids long. After removal of 4 bases from V and 4 bases from J, the junction contained 13 bases not matched to a gene. The CDR3 is CASSKPVVVGGYNEQFF. In DNA form, the CDR3 reads TGTGCCAGTAGTAAGCCTGTCGTAGTGGGGGGGTACAATGAGCAGTTCTTC. The complete variable domain, with remaining parts taken from reference TRBV19 and TRBJ2-1, reads DGGITQSPKYLFRKEGQNVTLSCEQNLNHDAMYWYRQDPGQGLRLIYYSQIVNDFQKGDIAEGYSVSREKKESFPLTVTSAQKNPTAFYLCASSKPVVVGGYNEQFFGPGTRLTVL.

This chain joins TRBV4-2 and TRBJ2-1, with 15 bases aligning to TRBD2. The junction had 8 bases not matched to a gene; V was cut back by 4 bases and J by 1 base. Per germline, CDR1 LGHNA and CDR2 YNFKEQ. The CDR3 extends over 19 amino acids. The CDR3 loop is CASSRTGLAGGSSYNEQFF. DNA of the CDR3: TGTGCCAGCAGCCGAACGGGACTAGCGGGAGGTTCGTCCTACAATGAGCAGTTCTTC.

This clone appeared many times. The J gene is TRBJ2-1, the V gene TRBV18; D could derive from TRBD1 or TRBD2 (5 bases each). CDR3 size: 13 residues. Trimming left V 3 bases short and J 8 bases short, with 11 bases between. Germline CDR1 and CDR2: KGHSH and LQKENI. The CDR3 DNA reads as TGTGCCAGCTCACCGCCCGGGACGCATGAGCAGTTCTTC. Encoded protein: CASSPPGTHEQFF.

In its sample, this clone was seen a few times. CDR3 in DNA: TGCGCCAGCAGCTTGGGGACTAGCAATGAGCAGTTCTTC. Its translation: CASSLGTSNEQFF. V usage is TRBV5-1 and J usage is TRBJ2-1; 7 bases are a match to TRBD2. This CDR3 has 13 amino acids. Per germline, CDR1 SGHRS and CDR2 YFSETQ. The junction had 0 bases not matched to a gene; V was cut back by 0 bases and J by 6 bases.

The chain links TRBV9 to TRBJ1-3, with D unclear. Looked up from germline, CDR1 is SGDLS and CDR2 is YYNGEE. CDR3 size: 17 residues. V lost 0 bases and J 0 bases, leaving 13 bases between the germline ends. The CDR3 region has the DNA TGTGCCAGCAGCGTAGGGGCCGGGTGGAGCTCTGGAAACACCATATATTTT. Protein product: CASSVGAGWSSGNTIYF.

This clone is medium-sized by share. The chain is built from TRBV11-2 and TRBJ1-1; no clear D gene. The CDR3 loop spans 14 amino acids. The germline V and J ends were trimmed by 5 bases and 3 bases, with 13 bases remaining between them. CDR1 SGHAT and CDR2 FQNNGV come from the germline V gene. The CDR3 bases are TGTGCCAGCAGCCCCCCAGACCGATACACTGAAGCTTTCTTT. Residues: CASSPPDRYTEAFF.

This clone was seen only a few times. The chain combines TRBV12-3 or TRBV12-4 with TRBJ1-5, with unresolved D. Trimming left V 7 bases short and J 1 base short, with 8 bases between. This CDR3 has 13 amino acids. For the CDR3, the DNA is TGTGCCAGCACCGCGGACAGCAATCAGCCCCAGCATTTT. This sequence encodes CASTADSNQPQHF.

The gene calls are TRBV20-1 and TRBJ2-7; 7 bases map to TRBD2. Germline V gene lookup returns CDR1 DFQATT and CDR2 SNEGSKA (reference sequence). CDR3 length: 14 residues. Trimming took 3 bases from V and 5 from J; bases not matched to a gene: 10. The CDR3 loop is CSARDGGRGHEQYF. DNA of the CDR3: TGCAGTGCTAGGGATGGCGGGAGAGGCCACGAGCAGTACTTC.